This T cell receptor beta chain is from a study of T cell responses to AZD1222 COVID-19 vaccine (dated by TCRdb to about 2021). About the full investigation: AZD1222 recipients with second doses at about 4 weeks or about 12 weeks were pooled, because spike-specific TCR depth and breadth did not differ between schedules. Trial participants were enrolled by age into subgroups of 18-55, 56-69 and 70-plus years, and around 150, 28 and 57 TCR-sequenced participants, respectively, were included in these subgroups. A total of 240 or so trial participants underwent TCR sequencing, of whom 200 to 220 had received two doses of AZD1222 and some 25 had received two doses of the MenACWY control vaccine. Paper-wide results and their limitations: The vaccine-associated CD4 TCRs covered the entire spike protein, and the dominant responses fell in regions 160-218 and 743-854. After two AZD1222 doses, both the breadth and the depth of spike-specific TCRs were significantly higher than at day 0 and than in MenACWY recipients. Participants were mostly white British, with more females than males. The authors suggested clonal diversity may have been underestimated. The 56-69-year group was small, and its depth increase did not reach significance, likely because of low power. Because no day 14 peak-response samples were available, repertoires were characterized only after the peak T cell response. Conclusions about previously exposed vaccinees are limited, since just six AZD1222 recipients were seropositive for SARS-CoV-2 at baseline. Reportedly, close to half of the unique spike-specific TCRs recognized epitopes lying outside the regions that are mutated in the B.1.351 and B.1.1.7 variants.

The junction shows trimming of 3 bases on V and 1 base on J, plus 9 bases between the germline ends. CDR1 and CDR2 are drawn from the germline V gene: KGHDR, SFDVKD. From cysteine to phenylalanine, the CDR3 is 16 amino acids long. The entry retains the CDR3 DNA only, 48 bases that are in frame from base 1. The label giving this sample's time point can be read as: baseline before first vaccination. Vaccinee samples were obtained from the UK trials COV001 and COV002, which included a single-blind randomized controlled phase 2/3 trial of AZD1222 (ChAdOx1 nCoV-19) in healthy adults. For TCRbeta chain sequencing, PBMC samples were collected from trial participants at day 0 and at day 28 after the second dose. Turning to this clone: Its recognized antigen is unknown. There are no base qualities to consult, and no much larger clone falls within one base.

The CDR3 regions of human TCRbeta chains were subjected to immunosequencing. On the authors' methods: TCRs in the repertoires were compared against a reference library of SARS-CoV-2-specific TCRs that had been generated with the MIRA antigen-specificity platform. Breadth meant the fraction of unique TCRs that were SARS-CoV-2-associated, whereas depth meant the fraction of total T cells that were SARS-CoV-2-associated. Using the MIRA data, each spike-specific TCR was assigned both to the spike region to which the TCR was reactive and to a CD4 or CD8 class. Log10-transformed breadth and depth values were compared by one-way ANOVA with Sidak's multiple comparisons tests. TCRdb's version of the immuneACCESS table is confined to in-frame rearrangements and falls short of the full clone set. An unresolved V gene accounts for under half of the shortfall where checked; the remainder is of unknown origin. V and J calls and clone size are copied from that table; D and trimming were computed from the DNA. The sample data list about 100,000 clones, and roughly 90% of these were observed just once. The ten largest clones take up about 7% of the sample.

The sequence derives from an adult in good health. This specimen consisted of peripheral blood, obtained on day 0 of AZD1222 vaccination. This sequence uses TRBV24-1 and TRBJ2-6; too little of a D gene remains to name it. The nucleotide sequence reads TGTGCCACCAGTGATGAGGCAGGATCTGGGGCCAACGTCCTGACTTTC. It codes for CATSDEAGSGANVLTF.